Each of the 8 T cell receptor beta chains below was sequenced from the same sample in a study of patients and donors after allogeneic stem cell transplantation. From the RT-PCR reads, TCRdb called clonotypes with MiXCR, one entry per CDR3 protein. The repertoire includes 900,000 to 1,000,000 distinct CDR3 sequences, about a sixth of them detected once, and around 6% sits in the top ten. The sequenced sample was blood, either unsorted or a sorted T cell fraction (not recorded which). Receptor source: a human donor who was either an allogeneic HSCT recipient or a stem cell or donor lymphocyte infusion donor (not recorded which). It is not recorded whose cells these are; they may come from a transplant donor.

CDR3 residues: CASSLNRPSGPYEQYF. Here the CDR3 DNA reads TGTGCCAGCAGTTTAAATAGGCCTAGCGGACCCTACGAGCAGTACTTC. This chain uses TRBV27 with TRBJ2-7; 7 nucleotides align to TRBD2. Germline loops: CDR1 MNHEY, CDR2 SMNVEV (reference sequence). The CDR3 totals 16 residues. Germline trimming cut 2 bases from V and 2 bases from J; bases unmatched to any gene: 9.

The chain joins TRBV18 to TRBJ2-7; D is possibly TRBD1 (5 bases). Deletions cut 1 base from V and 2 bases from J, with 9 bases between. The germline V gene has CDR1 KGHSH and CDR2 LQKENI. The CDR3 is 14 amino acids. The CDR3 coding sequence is TGTGCCAGCTCACCACGGACACGTGCCTACGAGCAGTACTTC. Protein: CASSPRTRAYEQYF.

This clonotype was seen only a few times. CDR3 nucleotides: TGTGCCAGCAGCTTAAGCCTCTGGGGGACTAGTTCAGATACGCAGTATTTT. It encodes CASSLSLWGTSSDTQYF. The chain links TRBV7-3 to TRBJ2-3, with 8 bases matching TRBD2. The junction had 10 bases not matched to a gene; V was cut back by 1 base and J by 4 bases. The length of the CDR3 is 17 residues. The germline gives CDR1 SGHTA, CDR2 FQGTGA.

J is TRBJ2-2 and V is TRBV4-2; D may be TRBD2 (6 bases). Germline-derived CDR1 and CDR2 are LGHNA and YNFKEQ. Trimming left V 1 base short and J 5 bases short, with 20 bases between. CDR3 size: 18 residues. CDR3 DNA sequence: TGTGCCAGCAGCCAAGTCCTCGATACGGTCGGAGGGACCGGGGAGCTGTTTTTT. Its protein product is CASSQVLDTVGGTGELFF.

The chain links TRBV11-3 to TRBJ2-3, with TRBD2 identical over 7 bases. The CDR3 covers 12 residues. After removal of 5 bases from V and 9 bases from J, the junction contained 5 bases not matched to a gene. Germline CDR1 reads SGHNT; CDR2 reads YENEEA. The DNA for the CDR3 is TGTGCCAGCAGCAGGACTAGTCAGACGCAGTATTTT. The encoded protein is CASSRTSQTQYF.

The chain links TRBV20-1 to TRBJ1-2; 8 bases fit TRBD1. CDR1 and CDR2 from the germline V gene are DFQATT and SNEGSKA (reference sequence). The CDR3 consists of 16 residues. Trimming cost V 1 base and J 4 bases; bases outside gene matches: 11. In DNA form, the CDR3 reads TGCAGTGCTAGAGGGATGACAGGGGACTTATCCTATGGCTACACCTTC. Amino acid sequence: CSARGMTGDLSYGYTF.

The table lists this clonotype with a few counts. The CDR3 here is CASSLPGLAGGLPYNEQFF. CDR3 bases: TGTGCCAGCAGTTTGCCGGGACTAGCGGGGGGGCTTCCGTACAATGAGCAGTTCTTC. The chain carries TRBV12-3 or TRBV12-4 and TRBJ2-1; 16 bases match TRBD2. The CDR3 is 19 amino acids. V lost 3 bases to trimming and J lost 4 bases; unmatched junction nucleotides: 9.

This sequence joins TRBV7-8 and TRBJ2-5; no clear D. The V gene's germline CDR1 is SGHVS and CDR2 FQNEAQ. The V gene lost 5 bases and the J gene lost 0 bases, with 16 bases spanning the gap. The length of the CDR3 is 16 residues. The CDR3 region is CASSLGRSFDQETQYF. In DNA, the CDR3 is TGTGCCAGCAGCCTCGGGCGTTCATTCGACCAAGAGACCCAGTACTTC.